A single sample is the source of the 25 T cell receptor beta chains below, sequenced in a study of T cells in Graves' hyperthyroidism and ophthalmopathy. From RNA transcripts, TCR beta CDR3 regions were amplified. Carried out on the TCR CDR3, a first-round RT-PCR used the HTBI primer set. TCRdb reanalysed the multiplex PCR reads using MiXCR and keeps one entry per CDR3 protein. Counted here are about 400,000 distinct CDR3 sequences, more than 13% occurring once; the ten biggest clones make up approximately 32%. What was sequenced was blood. These receptors all stem from a woman in her 30s with Graves' hyperthyroidism.

This clonotype was seen repeatedly, ten times or more. V usage is TRBV15 and J usage is TRBJ2-5; 11 nucleotides agree with TRBD2. Germline lookup yields CDR1 LNHNV and CDR2 YYDKDF (reference sequence). The CDR3 is 22 amino acids. With V trimmed by 0 bases and J by 5 bases, 23 bases remained unmatched. Here the CDR3 DNA reads TGTGCCACCAGCAGAGATCTAACCAGGGTGGCTAGCGGGAGGTGGCCTTTGGAGACCCAGTACTTC. Amino acid sequence: CATSRDLTRVASGRWPLETQYF. The variable domain in full, completed from reference TRBV15 and TRBJ2-5, reads DAMVIQNPRYQVTQFGKPVTLSCSQTLNHNVMYWYQQKSSQAPKLLFHYYDKDFNNEADTPDNFQSRRPNTSFCFLDIRSPGLGDTAMYLCATSRDLTRVASGRWPLETQYFGPGTRLLVL.

This clonotype was detected ten times or more. V is TRBV27 and J is TRBJ2-3; D ambiguous. The V end was cut by 6 bases, the J end by 3 bases, with 10 bases between. The germline CDR1 and CDR2 sequences are MNHEY and SMNVEV (reference sequence). This CDR3 is 13 amino acids long. CDR3 DNA sequence: TGTGCCAGCAGCTTGTACGGGACAGATACGCAGTATTTT. Translated, it gives CASSLYGTDTQYF.

This chain uses TRBV27 with TRBJ2-6; D might be TRBD1 (5 bases). The CDR3 spans 15 residues. The germline V and J ends were trimmed by 5 bases and 1 base, with 9 bases remaining between them. Germline values: CDR1 MNHEY, CDR2 SMNVEV (reference sequence). The CDR3 DNA reads as TGTGCCAGCAGTACCAGGGATTCTGGGGCCAACGTCCTGACTTTC. Amino acids: CASSTRDSGANVLTF. The variable domain in full, with the rest retrieved from reference TRBV27 and TRBJ2-6, is EAQVTQNPRYLITVTGKKLTVTCSQNMNHEYMSWYRQDPGLGLRQIYYSMNVEVTDKGDVPEGYKVSRKEKRNFPLILESPSPNQTSLYFCASSTRDSGANVLTFGAGSRLTVL.

The DNA for the CDR3 is TGCGCCAGCAGCCACCATCCCCGGGACAGATCCTACGAGCAGTACTTC. It yields the protein CASSHHPRDRSYEQYF. This chain uses TRBV4-1 with TRBJ2-7, with 7 bases that match TRBD1. Trimming took 3 bases from V and 1 from J; bases not matched to a gene: 9. The CDR3 runs 16 residues. Germline V gene data show CDR1 as MGHRA and CDR2 as YSYEKL.

Ten or more counts support this clonotype. The J gene is TRBJ2-7, the V gene TRBV3-1; 10 bases map to TRBD1. The CDR3 spans 14 residues. J was trimmed by 4 bases and V by 3 bases; bases with no gene match: 3. Germline loops: CDR1 LGHDT, CDR2 YNNKEL (reference sequence). CDR3 nucleotides: TGTGCCAGCAGCCAGGACAGGGGGGAGTACGAGCAGTACTTC. Protein product: CASSQDRGEYEQYF.

This clonotype was observed at least ten times. The genes are TRBV27 and TRBJ2-5, with 8 positions matching TRBD1. The CDR3 spans 16 residues. Germline V lookup: CDR1 MNHEY, CDR2 SMNVEV (reference sequence). The ends lost 4 bases at V and 5 bases at J; junction bases unmatched: 12. In DNA, the CDR3 is TGTGCCAGCAGTTCTACAGGGGGAGCCGTAAGGGAGACCCAGTACTTC. Translated: CASSSTGGAVRETQYF.

The V call is TRBV6-1, the J call TRBJ1-4; D ambiguous. Germline CDR1 and CDR2: MNHNS and SASEGT. The V gene lost 1 base and the J gene lost 8 bases, with 11 bases spanning the gap. This CDR3 has 14 residues. Here the CDR3 reads CASSEGGVREKLFF. The DNA of the CDR3 is TGTGCCAGCAGTGAAGGGGGAGTGAGGGAAAAACTGTTTTTT.

The rearrangement uses TRBV19 and TRBJ2-7; TRBD1 might be the D (6 bases). Looked up from germline, CDR1 is LNHDA and CDR2 is SQIVND (reference sequence). The CDR3 is 15 amino acids. Trimming took 5 bases from V and 3 from J, leaving 17 bases between them. CDR3 sequence reads: CASSARGTGFYEQYF. The CDR3 region has the DNA TGTGCCAGTAGTGCAAGAGGAACAGGGTTCTACGAGCAGTACTTC. Variable domain in full (rest from reference TRBV19 and TRBJ2-7): DGGITQSPKYLFRKEGQNVTLSCEQNLNHDAMYWYRQDPGQGLRLIYYSQIVNDFQKGDIAEGYSVSREKKESFPLTVTSAQKNPTAFYLCASSARGTGFYEQYFGPGTRLTVT.

This clonotype came up many times. The genes are TRBV28 and TRBJ1-5; no reliable D call. The germline V gene has CDR1 MDHEN and CDR2 SYDVKM. The CDR3 is made up of 11 amino acids. V lost 3 bases and J 4 bases, leaving 1 base between the germline ends. This CDR3 is CASSLNQPQHF. The CDR3 DNA reads as TGTGCCAGCAGTTTGAATCAGCCCCAGCATTTT. The full variable domain, rest sourced from reference TRBV28 and TRBJ1-5, is DVKVTQSSRYLVKRTGEKVFLECVQDMDHENMFWYRQDPGLGLRLIYFSYDVKMKEKGDIPEGYSVSREKKERFSLILESASTNQTSMYLCASSLNQPQHFGDGTRLSIL.

The chain employs TRBV13 and TRBJ2-5, with TRBD1 identical over 7 bases. The CDR3 totals 14 residues. Germline V gene sequence: CDR1 PRHDT, CDR2 FYEKMQ (reference sequence). V lost 0 bases to trimming and J lost 6 bases; unmatched junction nucleotides: 4. This CDR3 is CASSLGGQLKTQYF. DNA of the CDR3: TGTGCCAGCAGCTTAGGGGGACAGTTAAAGACCCAGTACTTC.

This clonotype occurred many times. The V and J genes are TRBV12-3 or TRBV12-4 and TRBJ1-1, with a tentative D call TRBD1 (5 bases). The V end lost 8 bases, the J end lost 1 base, and 17 bases lay between the germline ends. This CDR3 contains 15 residues. The CDR3 region is CASRPGWGRNTEAFF. DNA for the CDR3: TGTGCCAGCCGCCCAGGTTGGGGCAGGAACACTGAAGCTTTCTTT.

This clonotype was observed many times. This chain connects TRBV6-6 to TRBJ2-4; 11 bases are shared with TRBD2. CDR1 is MNHNY, CDR2 SVGAGI, per germline (reference sequence). With V trimmed by 0 bases and J by 1 base, 11 bases remained unmatched. The CDR3 covers 20 residues. The CDR3 sequence is CASSYSGLAGTLGAKNIQYF. The CDR3 DNA reads TGTGCCAGCAGTTACTCCGGACTAGCGGGCACCCTCGGGGCCAAAAACATTCAGTACTTC.

Worth noting for this clonotype: A much larger clonotype is one base distant, so this may be a read error. The CDR3 nucleotides read TGTGCCAGCAGTAAGGGACAGGGTGATTCACCCCTCCACTTT. Translation gives CASSKGQGDSPLHF. The chain couples TRBV28 to TRBJ1-6; 9 bases line up with TRBD1. Trimming cost V 5 bases and J 8 bases; bases outside gene matches: 4. Germline loops: CDR1 MDHEN, CDR2 SYDVKM. This CDR3 region has 14 residues. The full variable domain, with the rest looked up from reference TRBV28 and TRBJ1-6, is DVKVTQSSRYLVKRTGEKVFLECVQDMDHENMFWYRQDPGLGLRLIYFSYDVKMKEKGDIPEGYSVSREKKERFSLILESASTNQTSMYLCASSKGQGDSPLHFGNGTRLTVT.

This clonotype was picked up a small number of times. The chain uses TRBV9 and TRBJ2-1; 9 bases are shared with TRBD2. The CDR3 has 16 amino acids. Per germline, CDR1 SGDLS and CDR2 YYNGEE. Losses at the gene ends were 0 bases for V and 5 bases for J; bases not matched to a gene: 6. The CDR3 protein is CASSVALREGDNEQFF. The CDR3 bases are TGTGCCAGCAGCGTAGCGTTGCGGGAGGGAGACAATGAGCAGTTCTTC.

This clonotype was detected only a few times. This chain links TRBV5-1 with TRBJ2-2; possible D gene TRBD1, 6 bases. The CDR3 totals 16 residues. CDR1 SGHRS and CDR2 YFSETQ come from the germline V gene. The V and J ends lost 4 bases and 3 bases respectively, with 16 bases between them. Written as DNA, the CDR3 is TGCGCCAGCAGCAGAAACGGACAGCCTGACACCGGGGAGCTGTTTTTT. Its translation: CASSRNGQPDTGELFF.

The gene calls are TRBV27 and TRBJ2-7; TRBD2 agrees at 8 bases. Looked up from germline, CDR1 is MNHEY and CDR2 is SMNVEV (reference sequence). The CDR3 has 15 residues. V was clipped by 2 bases and J by 2 bases; unmatched bases: 5. CDR3 bases: TGTGCCAGCAGTTTAAGTACTAGCGGACCCTACGAGCAGTACTTC. Protein: CASSLSTSGPYEQYF.

The chain couples TRBV18 to TRBJ1-5, with 9 bases that match TRBD1. The junction had 7 bases not matched to a gene; V was cut back by 3 bases and J by 1 base. CDR3 length: 17 residues. Germline V gene sequence: CDR1 KGHSH, CDR2 LQKENI. The CDR3 is CASSPASGTGSNQPQHF. CDR3 sequence (DNA): TGTGCCAGCTCACCGGCGTCCGGGACAGGGAGCAATCAGCCCCAGCATTTT.

The rearrangement uses TRBV4-1 and TRBJ2-1; TRBD1 is a possible D gene (5 bases). Trimming stripped 0 bases from V and 5 bases from J, with 17 bases between. The CDR3 is 17 residues long. Germline loops: CDR1 MGHRA, CDR2 YSYEKL. As DNA, the CDR3 is TGCGCCAGCAGCCAAGATTACCCACAACAACAGGACAATGAGCAGTTCTTC. Translated, it gives CASSQDYPQQQDNEQFF.

Ten or more counts support this clonotype. J is TRBJ2-6 and V is TRBV6-1, with a possible D match to TRBD1 (5 bases). Looked up from germline, CDR1 is MNHNS and CDR2 is SASEGT. V shed 0 bases and J shed 4 bases, with 10 bases lying between them. CDR3 length: 16 residues. This CDR3 reads CASSEAQGSGANVLTF. Written as DNA, the CDR3 is TGTGCCAGCAGTGAAGCGCAGGGATCGGGGGCCAACGTCCTGACTTTC.

The table lists this clonotype with a few counts. This chain joins TRBV19 and TRBJ2-5, with D uncertain. Germline V gene lookup returns CDR1 LNHDA and CDR2 SQIVND (reference sequence). The CDR3 is 13 residues long. The V end lost 4 bases, the J end lost 4 bases, and 10 bases lay between the germline ends. The CDR3 region is CASSNAGRETQYF. CDR3 DNA: TGTGCCAGTAGTAATGCAGGTCGAGAGACCCAGTACTTC.

The gene calls are TRBV20-1 and TRBJ1-5, with D perhaps TRBD1 (6 bases). The germline V gene has CDR1 DFQATT and CDR2 SNEGSKA (reference sequence). V gave up 0 bases and J gave up 6 bases, with 12 bases separating them. The CDR3 length is 14 residues. CDR3 sequence reads: CSARDLQGTQPQHF. The CDR3 bases are TGCAGTGCTAGAGATTTACAGGGAACTCAGCCCCAGCATTTT.

This clonotype has a count of ten or more. V is TRBV28 and J is TRBJ2-7, with TRBD1 identical over 7 bases. With V trimmed by 6 bases and J by 7 bases, 6 bases remained unmatched. Germline V lookup: CDR1 MDHEN, CDR2 SYDVKM. This CDR3 is 12 amino acids long. CDR3 sequence reads: CASSTTGREQYF. CDR3 coding DNA: TGTGCCAGCAGCACGACAGGGCGGGAGCAGTACTTC.

The rearrangement uses TRBV15 and TRBJ2-7, with a possible D match to TRBD1 (6 bases). The CDR3 extends over 13 amino acids. Germline V CDR1 and CDR2: LNHNV, YYDKDF (reference sequence). V shed 0 bases and J shed 5 bases, with 8 bases lying between them. CDR3 coding DNA: TGTGCCACCAGCAGAGACAGACAGGACGAGCAGTACTTC. Translating it yields CATSRDRQDEQYF.

As concerns this clonotype: A much larger clone differs by one base, so this may be a read error. The gene calls are TRBV10-2 and TRBJ2-7, with TRBD1 as a possible D gene (6 bases). The ends were cut back, 6 bases at V and 3 bases at J, with 12 bases in the middle. Germline-derived CDR1 and CDR2 are WSHSY and SAAADI. This CDR3 has 13 amino acids. The CDR3 DNA reads as TGCGCCAGCAGCCCGGGACACTACTACGAGCAGTACTTC. Translating it yields CASSPGHYYEQYF.

With respect to this clonotype: This may be a read error: a much more frequent sequence differs by one nucleotide. The V gene is TRBV7-2, the J gene TRBJ2-7; 8 bases fit TRBD2. CDR3 length: 16 residues. Trimming at V came to 6 bases and at J to 9 bases, leaving 19 bases not matched to a gene. CDR1 is SGHTA, CDR2 FQGNSA, per germline. The CDR3 reads CASRVMAGLGGHGQYF. In nucleotides, the CDR3 is TGTGCCAGCAGAGTAATGGCGGGACTAGGAGGCCACGGGCAGTACTTC.